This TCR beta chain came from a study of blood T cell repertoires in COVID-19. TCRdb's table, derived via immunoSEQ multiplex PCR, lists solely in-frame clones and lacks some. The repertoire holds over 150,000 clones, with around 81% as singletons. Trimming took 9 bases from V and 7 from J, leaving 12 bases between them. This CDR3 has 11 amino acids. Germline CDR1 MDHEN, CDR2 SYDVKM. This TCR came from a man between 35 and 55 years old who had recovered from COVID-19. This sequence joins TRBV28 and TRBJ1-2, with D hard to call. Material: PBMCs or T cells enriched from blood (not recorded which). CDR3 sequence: CASAEVSGYTF. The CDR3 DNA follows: TGTGCCAGTGCGGAGGTTAGTGGCTACACCTTC.